Listed below are T cell receptor beta chains from one sample, sequenced in a study of OX40 agonist ivuxolimab in advanced cancers. Assay: immunoSEQ multiplex PCR; the TCRdb copy retains only in-frame clones and omits some. The sample includes roughly 100,000 clones, 90% of them seen just once. The sequencing here drew on CD4+ or CD8+ T cells sorted from blood, taken in a trial of the OX40 agonist ivuxolimab. The receptors derive from an adult with an advanced solid tumor such as melanoma, head and neck, liver or kidney cancer. Both conserved end residues are part of each CDR3. D genes are given only for firm matches. Expanded clones get a size class; other rows say once, few or many, or leave the size out.

v_call	clone_size	d_call	j_call	cdr3_aa	cdr3_nt
TRBV7-8	NA	NA	TRBJ1-3	CASSLWTDPSGNTIYF	TGTGCCAGCAGCCTGTGGACAGACCCTTCTGGAAACACCATATATTTT
TRBV5-4	NA	NA	TRBJ2-7	CASSLVTAPSYEQYF	TGTGCCAGCAGCTTGGTTACTGCGCCCTCCTACGAGCAGTACTTC
TRBV7-8	NA	TRBD1	TRBJ1-1	CASRPQGAGTEAFF	TGTGCCAGCAGGCCCCAGGGGGCAGGCACTGAAGCTTTCTTT
TRBV7-6	NA	NA	TRBJ1-6	CASSLQGNYNSPLHF	TGTGCCAGCAGCTTACAGGGAAACTATAATTCACCCCTCCACTTT
TRBV7-2	NA	NA	TRBJ1-4	CASSPRRRQNNEKLFF	TGTGCCAGCAGCCCCCGGCGACGACAGAATAATGAAAAACTGTTTTTT
TRBV7-2	NA	NA	TRBJ1-3	CASSPDSASGNTIYF	TGTGCCAGCAGCCCAGACTCGGCCTCTGGAAACACCATATATTTT
TRBV5-1	NA	NA	TRBJ1-6	CASTQRTDYNSPLHF	TGCGCCAGCACTCAAAGGACAGATTATAATTCACCCCTCCACTTT
TRBV4-1	NA	NA	TRBJ2-7	CASSHPGVPAKEQYF	TGCGCCAGCAGCCATCCGGGAGTACCGGCTAAGGAGCAGTACTTC
TRBV2	NA	NA	TRBJ2-4	CASIRTVLAKNIQYF	TGTGCCAGCATCCGGACTGTCCTAGCCAAAAACATTCAGTACTTC
TRBV10-3	NA	NA	TRBJ2-7	CAIRALESEQYF	TGTGCCATCAGGGCCTTGGAATCCGAGCAGTACTTC
TRBV27	NA	NA	TRBJ2-7	CASGQDSLSYEQYF	TGTGCCAGCGGCCAGGACAGTCTCTCCTACGAGCAGTACTTC
TRBV19	NA	NA	TRBJ2-1	CASSMENEQFF	TGTGCCAGTAGTATGGAGAATGAGCAGTTCTTC
TRBV6-4	NA	TRBD1	TRBJ1-2	CASSDSTGGRYGYTF	TGTGCCAGCAGTGACTCGACAGGGGGCCGCTATGGCTACACCTTC
TRBV30	NA	NA	TRBJ1-6	CAWTLAGSYNSPLHF	TGTGCCTGGACCCTGGCGGGATCCTATAATTCACCCCTCCACTTT
TRBV6-5	NA	NA	TRBJ2-7	CASSYAKRGGGYEQYF	TGTGCCAGCAGTTACGCTAAACGGGGAGGGGGCTACGAGCAGTACTTC
TRBV10-3	NA	NA	TRBJ1-3	CAIGDGRGGNTIYF	TGTGCCATCGGGGACGGCCGTGGGGGAAACACCATATATTTT
TRBV9	NA	NA	TRBJ2-2	CASSVGQGSAGELFF	TGTGCCAGCAGCGTAGGGCAGGGAAGCGCCGGGGAGCTGTTTTTT
TRBV19	NA	NA	TRBJ2-5	CASSTTGRETQYF	TGTGCCAGTAGTACCACAGGGCGGGAGACCCAGTACTTC
TRBV4-1	NA	TRBD1	TRBJ1-6	CASSQQLTGGYSPLHF	TGCGCCAGCAGCCAGCAACTGACAGGGGGTTATTCACCCCTCCACTTT
TRBV6-5	few	TRBD1	TRBJ1-4	CASSLTGDLREKLFF	TGTGCCAGCAGTTTAACAGGGGATCTTCGTGAAAAACTGTTTTTT
TRBV27	once	NA	TRBJ1-3	CASSPSGNTIYF	TGTGCCAGCAGCCCCTCTGGAAACACCATATATTTT
TRBV18	NA	NA	TRBJ1-1	CASSPPFQQAAETEAFF	TGTGCCAGCTCACCACCGTTTCAACAGGCGGCGGAGACTGAAGCTTTCTTT
TRBV5-6	NA	NA	TRBJ1-2	CASSLLGGYTF	TGTGCCAGCAGCTTGTTGGGTGGCTACACCTTC
TRBV18	NA	NA	TRBJ1-4	CASSPFNEKLFF	TGTGCCAGCTCACCCTTTAATGAAAAACTGTTTTTT
TRBV25-1	NA	NA	TRBJ1-2	CASSDPLRGVRGYTF	TGTGCCAGCAGTGACCCCCTTAGGGGGGTCCGAGGCTACACCTTC